The 19 T cell receptor beta chains presented below share a single source sample, sequenced in a study of blood T cell repertoires in COVID-19. Here immunoSEQ multiplex PCR was the method, and the copy in TCRdb shows in-frame clones only, minus some. The sample shows 250,000 to 350,000 clones, over 75% of them seen only once. The sample was PBMCs or T cells enriched from blood (not recorded which). The receptors shown here come from a woman in her twenties or thirties who had recovered from COVID-19.

The CDR3 sequence: CASSHVGRETDEQYF. CDR3 DNA sequence: TGTGCCAGCAGCCATGTAGGGCGGGAGACAGACGAGCAGTACTTC. The rearrangement joins TRBV27 to TRBJ2-7, with 7 bases aligning to TRBD2. Germline V CDR1 and CDR2: MNHEY, SMNVEV (reference sequence). J gave up 5 bases and V 6 bases, and 13 bases lay outside the gene matches. This CDR3 spans 15 amino acids.

The rearrangement links TRBV9 to TRBJ1-3; TRBD1 is a possible D gene (5 bases). Between the trimmed V and J ends, which lost 2 bases and 4 bases, there was a span of 13 bases. In germline, CDR1 is SGDLS, CDR2 YYNGEE. The CDR3 is 15 residues long. The CDR3 loop reads CASSVLGVEGNTIYF. The DNA of the CDR3 is TGTGCCAGCAGCGTTTTAGGGGTAGAAGGAAACACCATATATTTT.

The rearrangement uses TRBV27 and TRBJ2-1; D may be TRBD2 (5 bases). This CDR3 is 16 amino acids long. Germline V gene sequence: CDR1 MNHEY, CDR2 SMNVEV (reference sequence). The ends were cut back, 1 base at V and 5 bases at J, with 15 bases in the middle. The chain's CDR3 is CASSLLGWENDNEQFF. CDR3 in DNA: TGTGCCAGCAGTTTATTAGGGTGGGAGAACGACAATGAGCAGTTCTTC.

This chain connects TRBV28 to TRBJ2-7, with 8 bases fitting TRBD1. From germline, CDR1 is MDHEN and CDR2 SYDVKM. J was trimmed by 4 bases and V by 6 bases; bases with no gene match: 5. This CDR3 is built from 13 residues. CDR3 loop: CASRNQGAYEQYF. Here the CDR3 DNA reads TGTGCCAGCAGAAATCAGGGGGCATACGAGCAGTACTTC.

The CDR3 DNA is TGCGCCAGCAGCCGACAGGACTCGAACACCGGGGAGCTGTTTTTT. Amino acid sequence: CASSRQDSNTGELFF. The chain combines TRBV5-1 with TRBJ2-2; D possibly corresponds to TRBD1 (6 bases). Germline V gives CDR1 SGHRS, CDR2 YFSETQ. V was cut by 4 bases and J by 0 bases, with 10 bases left in between. This CDR3 contains 15 residues.

The J gene is TRBJ2-7, the V gene TRBV6-1; TRBD2 agrees at 8 bases. V trimming: 0 bases; J trimming: 3 bases; junction bases outside the gene matches: 7. Germline loops: CDR1 MNHNS, CDR2 SASEGT. CDR3 length: 16 amino acids. The CDR3 DNA follows: TGTGCCAGCAGTGAAGCGGTGAGCGGGAGAGGCTACGAGCAGTACTTC. Translation gives CASSEAVSGRGYEQYF.

The rearrangement links TRBV13 to TRBJ2-5; TRBD1 matches at 8 bases. Looked up from germline, CDR1 is PRHDT and CDR2 is FYEKMQ (reference sequence). This CDR3 region has 13 residues. V lost 8 bases to trimming and J lost 4 bases; unmatched junction nucleotides: 6. The CDR3 DNA follows: TGTGCCAGCCGTGGACAGGGAATAGAGACCCAGTACTTC. Translated, it gives CASRGQGIETQYF.

The chain is built from TRBV3-1 (or the pseudogene TRBV3-2) and TRBJ1-6; a possible D gene is TRBD1 (5 bases). Germline assignment: CDR1 LGHDT and CDR2 YNNKEL (reference sequence). The CDR3 has 14 amino acids. The V gene lost 1 base and the J gene lost 10 bases, with 11 bases spanning the gap. Written as DNA, the CDR3 is TGTGCCAGCAGCCAAGCAGGGCCTGGCTCACCCCTCCACTTT. Residues: CASSQAGPGSPLHF.

The V and J genes are TRBV15 and TRBJ2-1; 13 bases fit TRBD2. Germline CDR1 LNHNV, CDR2 YYDKDF (reference sequence). V gave up 1 base and J gave up 10 bases; unmatched junction bases: 7. This CDR3 is 16 amino acids long. The CDR3 nucleotides are TGTGCCACCAGCAGAGTTCGGGGACTAGCGGGACTCGAGCAGTTCTTC. Its protein is CATSRVRGLAGLEQFF.

V gene TRBV6-7 combines with J gene TRBJ2-7, with D perhaps TRBD1 (5 bases). TRBV6-7 is an ORF, with its function uncertain. V was clipped by 6 bases and J by 10 bases, with 25 bases between them. The CDR3 consists of 15 residues. The CDR3 DNA sequence: TGTGCCAGCAGCACCGACAGAGAACGAGCAGTACGCCAGTACTTC. This codes for CASSTDRERAVRQYF.

This chain joins TRBV9 and TRBJ2-7, with 8 bases that match TRBD1. Germline CDR1 SGDLS, CDR2 YYNGEE. This CDR3 is built from 15 residues. J lost 3 bases, V lost 3 bases, and 8 bases had no gene match. The CDR3: CASSAPGTGDYEQYF. The DNA for the CDR3 is TGTGCCAGCAGCGCACCCGGGACAGGAGACTACGAGCAGTACTTC.

This clone was seen a single time. V is TRBV29-1 and J is TRBJ2-1, with TRBD2 identical over 15 bases. Germline-derived CDR1 and CDR2 are SQVTM and ANQGSEA. This CDR3 has 17 residues. With 6 bases clipped from V and 3 bases from J, the junction kept 9 bases outside the gene matches. The chain's CDR3 is CSVTGTSGRMDYNEQFF. The CDR3 nucleotides are TGCAGCGTGACTGGGACTAGCGGGAGGATGGACTACAATGAGCAGTTCTTC.

The rearrangement links TRBV6-4 to TRBJ2-3; tentatively, D is TRBD2 (6 bases). From germline, CDR1 is MRHNA and CDR2 SNTAGT. V was trimmed by 3 bases and J by 0 bases, leaving 13 bases between them. The CDR3 extends over 16 amino acids. CDR3 nucleotides: TGTGCCAGCAGTGATGCAGCGGGCTCTAGCACAGATACGCAGTATTTT. Its translation: CASSDAAGSSTDTQYF.

The rearrangement links TRBV6-2 or TRBV6-3 to TRBJ2-2; D might be TRBD2 (5 bases). V lost 6 bases and J 0 bases, leaving 23 bases between the germline ends. Germline values: CDR1 MNHEY, CDR2 SVGEGT. The CDR3 contains 19 residues. The CDR3, as DNA: TGTGCCAGCAGCACCCCCGTCTGGACTTTAACATCGAACACCGGGGAGCTGTTTTTT. Translating gives CASSTPVWTLTSNTGELFF.

The chain recombines TRBV10-1 with TRBJ2-2; 11 bases fit TRBD1. Germline trimming cut 5 bases from V and 5 bases from J; bases unmatched to any gene: 13. Germline values: CDR1 WNHNN, CDR2 SYGVQD (reference sequence). This CDR3 has 18 amino acids. The CDR3 sequence is CASSKPFGTGGNTGELFF. CDR3 DNA: TGCGCCAGCAGTAAACCCTTTGGGACAGGGGGGAATACCGGGGAGCTGTTTTTT.

This CDR3 reads CATSDTTWTSGFFDEQFF. As DNA, the CDR3 is TGTGCCACCAGTGATACGACTTGGACTAGCGGCTTCTTCGATGAGCAGTTCTTC. V gene TRBV24-1 combines with J gene TRBJ2-1, with 10 bases fitting TRBD2. This CDR3 is built from 18 residues. Germline V CDR1 and CDR2: KGHDR, SFDVKD. With 3 bases clipped from V and 8 bases from J, the junction kept 15 bases outside the gene matches.

This rearrangement joins TRBV7-9 to TRBJ2-2; perhaps TRBD2 as D (7 bases). The CDR3 is 14 residues long. Deletions cut 8 bases from V and 5 bases from J, with 15 bases between. Germline V lookup: CDR1 SEHNR, CDR2 FQNEAQ (reference sequence). The CDR3 coding sequence is TGTGCCAGCGGGGGCGGGAGTCTTACCGGGGAGCTGTTTTTT. Encoded protein: CASGGGSLTGELFF.

The rearrangement links TRBV7-9 to TRBJ2-7; 10 bases are shared with TRBD2. Per germline, CDR1 SEHNR and CDR2 FQNEAQ (reference sequence). The CDR3 spans 16 residues. Trimming took 5 bases from V and 3 from J; bases not matched to a gene: 10. CDR3 DNA: TGTGCCAGCAGCCCGTATCCTAGCGGGAGAGACTACGAGCAGTACTTC. Translated: CASSPYPSGRDYEQYF.

The rearrangement joins TRBV6-2 or TRBV6-3 to TRBJ2-7; TRBD2 agrees at 9 bases. This CDR3 is 15 amino acids long. With V trimmed by 3 bases and J by 5 bases, 8 bases remained unmatched. Germline V gene data show CDR1 as MNHEY and CDR2 as SVGEGT. The CDR3 coding sequence is TGTGCCAGCAGTTATTTGGCTAGCGGGACCCACGAGCAGTACTTC. As protein: CASSYLASGTHEQYF.